These 30 T cell receptor beta chains share one sample of origin, sequenced in a study of blood T cells in healthy people across ages. For the second PCR, which ran for roughly 7 to 11 cycles, a sample-barcoded 5' primer and a J-beta primer mix were used. TCRdb processed the 5' RACE reads anew with MiXCR; each CDR3 protein has one entry. This table holds over 1,500,000 distinct CDR3 sequences, around 50% found once. The specimen was blood. Source of these receptors: a woman aged 40 to 50 in good health.

The chain combines TRBV28 with TRBJ2-1; TRBD1 matches at 7 bases. The CDR3 is 16 residues long. Germline values: CDR1 MDHEN, CDR2 SYDVKM. With V trimmed by 5 bases and J by 8 bases, 15 bases remained unmatched. The CDR3 DNA sequence: TGTGCCAGCAGTATGATCGACAGGGTTAACTGGGATGAGCAGTTCTTC. It is translated as CASSMIDRVNWDEQFF.

The rearrangement links TRBV9 to TRBJ1-6, with TRBD1 as a possible D gene (5 bases). The CDR3 is made up of 16 amino acids. V lost 4 bases to trimming and J lost 10 bases, with 21 bases between them. In germline, CDR1 is SGDLS, CDR2 YYNGEE. The CDR3 loop is CASSSKSQGSRSPLHF. In DNA form, the CDR3 reads TGTGCCAGCAGCTCCAAATCTCAGGGAAGCAGGTCACCCCTCCACTTT. Using reference TRBV9 and TRBJ1-6 for the parts outside the CDR3, the full variable domain is DSGVTQTPKHLITATGQRVTLRCSPRSGDLSVYWYQQSLDQGLQFLIQYYNGEERAKGNILERFSAQQFPDLHSELNLSSLELGDSALYFCASSSKSQGSRSPLHFGNGTRLTVT.

This clonotype was seen more than once but under ten times. The CDR3 is CASSLGNDRAQETQYF. CDR3 nucleotide sequence: TGTGCCAGCAGCTTAGGCAACGACCGAGCACAAGAGACCCAGTACTTC. The chain links TRBV7-2 to TRBJ2-5; D not certain. Germline CDR1 SGHTA, CDR2 FQGNSA. Trimming removed 1 base at V and 2 bases at J, with 14 bases between. The CDR3 covers 16 residues.

CDR3 protein: CASSPVGGYNEQFF. In nucleotides, the CDR3 is TGCGCCAGCAGCCCAGTTGGGGGCTACAATGAGCAGTTCTTC. This chain connects TRBV4-3 to TRBJ2-1; perhaps D is TRBD1 or TRBD2 (5 bases each). Germline lookup yields CDR1 LGHNA and CDR2 YSLEER. The CDR3 has 14 amino acids. V was clipped by 4 bases and J by 3 bases, with 10 bases between them.

The rearrangement joins TRBV7-2 to TRBJ2-5; possibly TRBD2 for D (6 bases). V was cut by 5 bases and J by 3 bases, with 10 bases left in between. Germline CDR1 SGHTA, CDR2 FQGNSA. The CDR3 consists of 13 residues. The CDR3 DNA reads as TGTGCCAGCAGCCCCCGGACTAAAGAGACCCAGTACTTC. It codes for CASSPRTKETQYF. The full variable domain, rest sourced from reference TRBV7-2 and TRBJ2-5, is GAGVSQSPSNKVTEKGKDVELRCDPISGHTALYWYRQSLGQGLEFLIYFQGNSAPDKSGLPSDRFSAERTGGSVSTLTIQRTQQEDSAVYLCASSPRTKETQYFGPGTRLLVL.

The rearrangement uses TRBV29-1 and TRBJ1-4, with 10 bases lining up with TRBD1. V shed 6 bases and J 13 bases; nucleotides not matched to a gene: 11. Per germline, CDR1 SQVTM and CDR2 ANQGSEA. The CDR3 is 13 amino acids. The DNA for the CDR3 is TGCAGCGTCGGAAATACACGGACAGGGGGACTGTTTTTT. This codes for CSVGNTRTGGLFF.

This chain links TRBV2 with TRBJ2-3, with TRBD1 matching over 7 bases. Losses at the gene ends were 4 bases for V and 0 bases for J; bases not matched to a gene: 7. The CDR3 loop spans 16 amino acids. Germline V gene data show CDR1 as SNHLY and CDR2 as FYNNEI. The CDR3 DNA reads TGTGCCAGCAGTGCGCCTGGACAGGAGAGCACAGATACGCAGTATTTT. It yields the protein CASSAPGQESTDTQYF.

This clonotype has more than one count but fewer than ten. The chain combines TRBV20-1 with TRBJ2-1; a weak D match, TRBD2 (6 bases). Per germline, CDR1 DFQATT and CDR2 SNEGSKA (reference sequence). V was pared by 6 bases and J by 8 bases, with 20 bases between. The CDR3 spans 14 residues. CDR3 region: CSAMRSGGRYEQFF. As DNA, the CDR3 is TGCAGTGCGATGAGGTCCGGGGGTAGGTATGAGCAGTTCTTC.

In its sample, this clonotype was seen a few times. V gene TRBV7-2 combines with J gene TRBJ2-7, with D possibly matching TRBD1 (6 bases). The V gene lost 1 base and the J gene lost 5 bases, with 18 bases spanning the gap. The CDR3 totals 16 residues. Germline V lookup: CDR1 SGHTA, CDR2 FQGNSA. The CDR3: CASSLVLGRGGNEQYF. DNA of the CDR3: TGTGCCAGCAGCTTAGTCCTGGGCAGGGGCGGTAACGAGCAGTACTTC.

This clonotype was seen a handful of times. The chain combines TRBV29-1 with TRBJ2-7; 7 positions agree with TRBD2. V was pared by 0 bases and J by 6 bases, with 8 bases of the junction left unmatched. The CDR3 is made up of 14 amino acids. Germline V lookup: CDR1 SQVTM, CDR2 ANQGSEA. The CDR3 protein is CSVEDQAGIGEQYF. CDR3 DNA: TGCAGCGTTGAAGATCAAGCGGGGATCGGCGAGCAGTACTTC.

This clonotype appeared a few times. Because the CDR3's place on the DNA is in doubt, the DNA is left out and the CDR3 is given as listed by TCRdb. The chain uses TRBV27 and TRBJ1-2; the D segment call TRBD1 is taken from the table without a DNA check. The germline gives CDR1 MNHEY, CDR2 SMNVEV (reference sequence). The CDR3 totals 15 residues, both ends included. CDR3 in amino acids: CASSTSRTGWGGYTF.

This chain links TRBV7-2 with TRBJ2-6, with a tentative D call TRBD2 (7 bases). Germline CDR1 and CDR2: SGHTA and FQGNSA. This CDR3 region has 16 residues. Trimming pared 5 bases from V and 2 bases from J, leaving 13 bases between. The CDR3 region has the DNA TGTGCCAGCAGCCTATGGGGGGGGCCTGGGGCCAACGTCCTGACTTTC. Translating it yields CASSLWGGPGANVLTF. Full variable domain (rest looked up from reference TRBV7-2 and TRBJ2-6): GAGVSQSPSNKVTEKGKDVELRCDPISGHTALYWYRQSLGQGLEFLIYFQGNSAPDKSGLPSDRFSAERTGGSVSTLTIQRTQQEDSAVYLCASSLWGGPGANVLTFGAGSRLTVL.

This clonotype was detected a few times. The J gene is TRBJ2-5, the V gene TRBV5-1; 7 bases fit TRBD1. This CDR3 region has 15 residues. V dropped 0 bases and J dropped 2; count of bases not matched to a gene: 4. Germline assignment: CDR1 SGHRS and CDR2 YFSETQ. The CDR3 DNA is TGCGCCAGCAGCTTGGACCCAGGGGGTCAAGAGACCCAGTACTTC. Residues: CASSLDPGGQETQYF.

The V and J genes are TRBV5-1 and TRBJ2-5, with 7 bases that match TRBD1. J lost 5 bases, V lost 3 bases, and 7 bases had no gene match. Germline loops: CDR1 SGHRS, CDR2 YFSETQ. This CDR3 spans 14 amino acids. The CDR3: CASSSDRDRETQYF. The CDR3 nucleotides read TGCGCCAGCAGCTCCGACAGGGATCGGGAGACCCAGTACTTC.

V and J are TRBV3-1 and TRBJ2-5; D may be TRBD2 (6 bases). V was shortened by 4 bases and J by 6 bases, with 15 bases between the two germline ends. The germline gives CDR1 LGHDT, CDR2 YNNKEL (reference sequence). The CDR3 runs to 14 residues. In DNA form, the CDR3 reads TGTGCCAGCAGCCCCACTAGCCCCCATCAGACCCAGTACTTC. It encodes CASSPTSPHQTQYF.

This clonotype has only a few counts. The chain carries TRBV7-9 and TRBJ2-7, with D maybe TRBD1 (6 bases). This CDR3 comprises 16 residues. Looked up from germline, CDR1 is SEHNR and CDR2 is FQNEAQ (reference sequence). Trimming cost V 5 bases and J 0 bases, with 17 bases left between them. CDR3 loop: CASSPPETGPSYEQYF. The CDR3, as DNA: TGTGCCAGCAGCCCCCCCGAGACAGGACCCTCCTACGAGCAGTACTTC.

This rearrangement joins TRBV15 to TRBJ2-1; D possibly uses TRBD1 or TRBD2 (5 bases each). Per germline, CDR1 LNHNV and CDR2 YYDKDF (reference sequence). This CDR3 is built from 16 residues. V shed 0 bases and J shed 8 bases, with 17 bases lying between them. In nucleotides, the CDR3 is TGTGCCACCAGCAGAGATCCACCCACGAGGGGCGATGAGCAGTTCTTC. It encodes CATSRDPPTRGDEQFF.

The chain has TRBV12-5 and TRBJ2-3; D might be TRBD1 (6 bases). CDR3 size: 18 residues. Looked up from germline, CDR1 is LGHNT and CDR2 is FRNRAP. Trimming took off 0 bases at V and 2 bases at J, with 18 bases between the two ends. The CDR3 region is CASGLVQSVGALTDTQYF. In DNA, the CDR3 is TGTGCTAGTGGTTTGGTACAGTCGGTGGGGGCCCTCACAGATACGCAGTATTTT.

CDR3 amino acids: CASAQLGRGYEQYF. In DNA form, the CDR3 reads TGTGCCAGTGCCCAACTGGGACGGGGCTACGAGCAGTACTTC. This chain uses TRBV19 with TRBJ2-7; the D call may be TRBD1 or TRBD2 (5 bases each). There are 14 residues in the CDR3. Germline V CDR1 and CDR2: LNHDA, SQIVND (reference sequence). Trimming took 8 bases from V and 3 from J, leaving 17 bases between them.

The chain combines TRBV6-1 with TRBJ2-4; 8 nucleotides align to TRBD1. This CDR3 region has 15 residues. V dropped 2 bases and J dropped 7; count of bases not matched to a gene: 7. CDR1 is MNHNS and CDR2 is SASEGT in the germline V gene. CDR3 in DNA: TGTGCCAGCAGTGAAAGGACAGGGACGGGGAACATTCAGTACTTC. It is translated as CASSERTGTGNIQYF.

The rearrangement joins TRBV29-1 to TRBJ2-7, with 10 bases fitting TRBD1. With V trimmed by 4 bases and J by 5 bases, 11 bases remained unmatched. The germline V gene encodes CDR1 SQVTM and CDR2 ANQGSEA. The CDR3 is 15 residues long. This CDR3 reads CSVGGPGQGSHEQYF. In nucleotides, the CDR3 is TGCAGCGTTGGAGGTCCGGGACAGGGGTCCCACGAGCAGTACTTC.

This clonotype has a handful of counts. The genes are TRBV11-2 and TRBJ2-7, with a tentative D call TRBD1 (6 bases). The CDR3 sequence is 16 residues long. Per germline, CDR1 SGHAT and CDR2 FQNNGV. V was trimmed by 5 bases and J by 0 bases, leaving 17 bases between them. The CDR3 protein is CASSQKGQRASYEQYF. CDR3 DNA: TGTGCCAGCAGCCAGAAGGGACAAAGAGCCTCCTACGAGCAGTACTTC.

The chain couples TRBV2 to TRBJ2-5, with 10 bases fitting TRBD1. The CDR3 runs to 14 residues. The J segment lost 3 bases and the V segment lost 7 bases, leaving 5 bases of the junction unmatched. Germline values: CDR1 SNHLY, CDR2 FYNNEI. The CDR3 region has the DNA TGTGCCAGCAACCGGGACAGGGGAGAAGAGACCCAGTACTTC. Amino acid sequence: CASNRDRGEETQYF.

This clonotype was observed a handful of times. The V gene is TRBV6-2 or TRBV6-3, the J gene TRBJ2-1; 12 nucleotides line up with TRBD2. The length of the CDR3 is 16 residues. V trimming: 2 bases; J trimming: 4 bases; junction bases outside the gene matches: 3. CDR1 MNHEY and CDR2 SVGEGT come from the germline V gene. CDR3 region: CASSYRTSGVYNEQFF. CDR3 in DNA: TGTGCCAGCAGTTACCGGACTAGCGGGGTGTACAATGAGCAGTTCTTC.

The chain combines TRBV28 with TRBJ1-2; no clear D gene. Germline CDR1 MDHEN, CDR2 SYDVKM. The CDR3 is made up of 19 amino acids. Trimming shortened V by 3 bases and J by 4 bases, and 27 bases separated the two germline ends. The CDR3 DNA reads TGTGCCAGCAGTTTTAGCCGGCCGGGAACGAGAGGTGGTCCCTATGGCTACACCTTC. This gives the protein CASSFSRPGTRGGPYGYTF.

The J gene is TRBJ2-3, the V gene TRBV5-6; TRBD2 matches 7 bases. The CDR3 covers 14 residues. V gave up 7 bases and J gave up 5 bases; unmatched junction bases: 10. CDR1 and CDR2 from the germline V gene are SGHDT and YYEEEE. This CDR3 reads CASLSGADLDTQYF. CDR3 sequence (DNA): TGTGCCAGCCTAAGCGGGGCGGACCTAGATACGCAGTATTTT.

This rearrangement joins TRBV7-2 to TRBJ2-3, with D maybe TRBD2 (5 bases). The length of the CDR3 is 12 residues. Germline V gene sequence: CDR1 SGHTA, CDR2 FQGNSA. Between the trimmed V and J ends, which lost 3 bases and 10 bases, there was a span of 11 bases. The DNA for the CDR3 is TGTGCCAGCAGCTTGTATGAGGGTGCGCAGTATTTT. This translates into CASSLYEGAQYF.

This clonotype was counted a few times. The chain's CDR3 is CASSYRAQDWETQYF. CDR3 coding DNA: TGTGCCAGCAGTTACCGGGCACAAGATTGGGAGACCCAGTACTTC. The genes are TRBV6-5 and TRBJ2-5; no reliable D call. Trimming removed 2 bases from V and 5 bases from J, with 15 bases in between. The germline gives CDR1 MNHEY, CDR2 SVGAGI. The CDR3 is 15 amino acids.

This chain uses TRBV6-6 with TRBJ1-6; D perhaps matches TRBD1 (5 bases). V was clipped by 2 bases and J by 2 bases, with 10 bases between them. The germline V gene encodes CDR1 MNHNY and CDR2 SVGAGI (reference sequence). The CDR3 runs 16 residues. CDR3 nucleotides: TGTGCCAGCAGTTACGTCAGGGATACCTATAATTCACCCCTCCACTTT. It specifies CASSYVRDTYNSPLHF.

This rearrangement joins TRBV27 to TRBJ2-1, with D unresolved. The CDR3 length is 16 residues. V was trimmed by 3 bases and J by 2 bases, leaving 14 bases between them. Germline values: CDR1 MNHEY, CDR2 SMNVEV (reference sequence). CDR3 nucleotides: TGTGCCAGCAGTTTTAGGTCGGGCCTCCCCTACAATGAGCAGTTCTTC. This codes for CASSFRSGLPYNEQFF.